This T cell receptor beta chain was recorded in a study of blood T cell repertoires in COVID-19. Study context: COVID-19 samples, acute and convalescent, were from the United States, Italy and Spain.

Those who participated ranged in age from roughly 18 to 90 years and resided in under 25 US areas. Two negative PCRs, clearance, or symptom resolution characterized the recovered Cohort 3 donors. Authors' data handling: Reference gene primers were amplified, and this amplification served to estimate nucleated cell counts. The assay was immunoSEQ multiplex PCR, and TCRdb's table has in-frame clones only and misses some. V and J calls and clone size are copied from that table; D and trimming were computed from the DNA. The sample has about 160,000 clones, more than 75% seen once. Sequencing was performed on PBMCs or T cells enriched from blood (not recorded which). This receptor was taken from a man in his forties who had recovered from COVID-19.

In DNA, the CDR3 is TGTGCCAGCAGCGCAAACCTCCTCGGGACAGGATATGGCTACACCTTC. Encoded protein: CASSANLLGTGYGYTF. The rearrangement joins TRBV9 to TRBJ1-2; 8 bases map to TRBD1. V lost 3 bases, J lost 5 bases, and 12 bases stayed unmatched. Germline loops: CDR1 SGDLS, CDR2 YYNGEE. The CDR3 has 16 residues.